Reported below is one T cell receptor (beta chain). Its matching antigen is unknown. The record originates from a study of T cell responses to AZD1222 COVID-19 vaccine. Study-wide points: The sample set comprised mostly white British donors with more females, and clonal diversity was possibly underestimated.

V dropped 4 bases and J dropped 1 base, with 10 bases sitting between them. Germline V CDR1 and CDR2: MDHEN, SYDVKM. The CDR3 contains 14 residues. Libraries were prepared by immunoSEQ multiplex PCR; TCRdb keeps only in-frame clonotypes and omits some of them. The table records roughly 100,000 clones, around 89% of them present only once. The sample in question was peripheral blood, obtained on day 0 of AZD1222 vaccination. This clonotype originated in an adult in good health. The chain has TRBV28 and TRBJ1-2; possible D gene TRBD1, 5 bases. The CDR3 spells CASSYGAVNYGYTF. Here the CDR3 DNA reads TGTGCCAGCAGTTACGGGGCTGTTAACTATGGCTACACCTTC.